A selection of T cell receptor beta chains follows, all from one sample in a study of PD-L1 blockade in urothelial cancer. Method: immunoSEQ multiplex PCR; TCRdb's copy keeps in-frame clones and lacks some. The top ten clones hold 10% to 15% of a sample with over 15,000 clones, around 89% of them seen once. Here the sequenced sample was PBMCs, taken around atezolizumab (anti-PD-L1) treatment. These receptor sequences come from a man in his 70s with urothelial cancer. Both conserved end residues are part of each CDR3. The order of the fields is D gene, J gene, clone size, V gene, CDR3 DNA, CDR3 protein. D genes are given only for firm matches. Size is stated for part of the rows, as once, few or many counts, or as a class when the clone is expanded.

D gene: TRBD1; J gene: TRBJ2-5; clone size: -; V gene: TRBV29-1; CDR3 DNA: TGCAGCGTCCGTCAGGGGGCGGGGGAGACCCAGTACTTC; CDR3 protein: CSVRQGAGETQYF
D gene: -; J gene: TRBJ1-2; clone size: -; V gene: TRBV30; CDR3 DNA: TGTGCCTGGAGTCTGACAGCCACCTATGGCTACACCTTC; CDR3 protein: CAWSLTATYGYTF
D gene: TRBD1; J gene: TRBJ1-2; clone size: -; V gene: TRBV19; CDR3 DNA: TGTGCCAGCGGGGGGACAGGGGTTAAGATGAACTATGGCTACACCTTC; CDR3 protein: CASGGTGVKMNYGYTF
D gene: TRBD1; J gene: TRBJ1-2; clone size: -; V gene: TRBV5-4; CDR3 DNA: TGTGCCAGCAGCTTGGATGTGGGCGACAGGGACTTC; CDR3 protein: CASSLDVGDRDF
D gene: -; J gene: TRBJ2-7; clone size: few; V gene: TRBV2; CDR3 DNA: TGTGCCAGCAGTGGTGAGGCAGCCTACGAGCAGTACTTC; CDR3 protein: CASSGEAAYEQYF
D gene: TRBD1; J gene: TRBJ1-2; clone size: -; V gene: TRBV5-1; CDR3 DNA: TGCGCCAGCAGCTTGGGTCAGGGGGCGCGAGGTGGCTACACCTTC; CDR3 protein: CASSLGQGARGGYTF
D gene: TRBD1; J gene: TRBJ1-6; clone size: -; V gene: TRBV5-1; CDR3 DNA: TGCGCCAGCATTTCCCCCGGGACAGCCGACTATAATTCACCCCTCCACTTT; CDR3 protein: CASISPGTADYNSPLHF
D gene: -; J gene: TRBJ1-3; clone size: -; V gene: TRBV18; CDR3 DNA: TGTGCCAGCTCTTCTCAGTCGGGGAGCTCTGGAAACACCATATATTTT; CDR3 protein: CASSSQSGSSGNTIYF
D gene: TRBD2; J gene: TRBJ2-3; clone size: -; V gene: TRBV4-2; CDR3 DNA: TGTGCCAGCAGCCAAGATCGAGTCGGGGGGGTTGATACGCAGTATTTT; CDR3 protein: CASSQDRVGGVDTQYF
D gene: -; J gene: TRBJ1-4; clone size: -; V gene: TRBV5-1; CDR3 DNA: TGCGCCAGCAGCTCCGGCTGGGGGGGGCGAAATGAAAAACTGTTTTTT; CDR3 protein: CASSSGWGGRNEKLFF
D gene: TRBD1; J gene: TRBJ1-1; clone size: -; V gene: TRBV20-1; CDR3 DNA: TGCAGGCCAGGGGGCTTGGCTTTCTTT; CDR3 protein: CRPGGLAFF
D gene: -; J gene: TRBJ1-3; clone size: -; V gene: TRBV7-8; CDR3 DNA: TGTGCCAGCAGCACGACATCGGCTGGAAACACCATATATTTT; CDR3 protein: CASSTTSAGNTIYF
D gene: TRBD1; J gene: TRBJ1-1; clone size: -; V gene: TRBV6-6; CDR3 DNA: TGTGCCAGCAGTTACTCGGCGGACAGGGGTCGAGCTTTCTTT; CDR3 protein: CASSYSADRGRAFF
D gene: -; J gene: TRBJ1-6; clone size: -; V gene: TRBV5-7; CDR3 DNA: TGTGCCAGCAGCTTGGGGGGAACTAGACCGAGAAAAAATTCACCCCTCCACTTT; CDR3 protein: CASSLGGTRPRKNSPLHF
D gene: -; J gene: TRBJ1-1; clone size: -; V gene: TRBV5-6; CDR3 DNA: TGTGCCAGCAGCATAGGACAGCTACTCACGATCACTGAAGCTTTCTTT; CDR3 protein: CASSIGQLLTITEAFF
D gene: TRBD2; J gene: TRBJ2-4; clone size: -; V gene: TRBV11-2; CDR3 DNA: TGTGCCAGCAGCTTAGACTACAGCGGGGGCTATGAGGATAGCAAAAACATTCAGTACTTC; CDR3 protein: CASSLDYSGGYEDSKNIQYF
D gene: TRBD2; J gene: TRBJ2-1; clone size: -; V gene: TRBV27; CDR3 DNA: TGTGCCAGCAGTCCACCGACTAGCGGGGCCTACAATGAGCAGTTCTTC; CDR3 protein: CASSPPTSGAYNEQFF
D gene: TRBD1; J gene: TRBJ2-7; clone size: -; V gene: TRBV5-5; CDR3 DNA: TGTGCCAGCAGCACCGGGACAGGGGCTAGGAGGACCGAATACGAGCAGTACTTC; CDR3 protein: CASSTGTGARRTEYEQYF
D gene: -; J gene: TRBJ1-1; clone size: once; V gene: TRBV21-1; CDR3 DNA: TGTGCCAGCAGCAAAAAGGGAGGTGGTGGGGGGAGTCGCACTGAAGCTTTCTTT; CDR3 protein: CASSKKGGGGGSRTEAFF
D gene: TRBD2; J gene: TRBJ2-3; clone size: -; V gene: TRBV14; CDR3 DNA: TGTGCCAGCAGCCTAGCGGGGGGGAAAGATACGCAGTATTTT; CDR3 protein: CASSLAGGKDTQYF
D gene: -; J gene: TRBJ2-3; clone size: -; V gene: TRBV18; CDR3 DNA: TGTGCCAGCTCACTGAATCGCAGGGCGACGGATTCTAGCACAGATACGCAGTATTTT; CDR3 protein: CASSLNRRATDSSTDTQYF
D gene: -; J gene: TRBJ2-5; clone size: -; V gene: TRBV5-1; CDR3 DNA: TGCGCCAGCAGCCCCTACTCCGGGACTGGAGGGGAGACCCAGTACTTC; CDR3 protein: CASSPYSGTGGETQYF
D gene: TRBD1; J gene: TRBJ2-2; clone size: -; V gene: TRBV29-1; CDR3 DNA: TGCAGCGTAGGGGGACAGGGGCCCACCGGGGAGCTGTTTTTT; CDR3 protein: CSVGGQGPTGELFF
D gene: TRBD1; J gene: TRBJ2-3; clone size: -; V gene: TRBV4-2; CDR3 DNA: TGTGCCAGCAGCCAAGATGGGGACAGGGGAATAGATACGCAGTATTTT; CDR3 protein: CASSQDGDRGIDTQYF